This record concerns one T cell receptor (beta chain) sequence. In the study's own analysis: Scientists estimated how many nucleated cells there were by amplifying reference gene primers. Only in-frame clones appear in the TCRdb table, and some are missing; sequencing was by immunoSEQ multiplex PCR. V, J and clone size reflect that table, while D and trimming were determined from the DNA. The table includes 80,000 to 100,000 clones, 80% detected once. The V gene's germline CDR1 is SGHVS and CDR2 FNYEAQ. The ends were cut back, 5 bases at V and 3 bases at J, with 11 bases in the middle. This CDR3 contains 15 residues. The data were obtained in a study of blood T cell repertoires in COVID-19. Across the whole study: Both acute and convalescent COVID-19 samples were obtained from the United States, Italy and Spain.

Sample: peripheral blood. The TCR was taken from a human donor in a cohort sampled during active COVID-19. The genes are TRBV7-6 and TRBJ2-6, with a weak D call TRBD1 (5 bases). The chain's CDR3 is CASSNQGSGANVLTF. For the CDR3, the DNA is TGTGCCAGCAGCAACCAGGGAAGTGGGGCCAACGTCCTGACTTTC.